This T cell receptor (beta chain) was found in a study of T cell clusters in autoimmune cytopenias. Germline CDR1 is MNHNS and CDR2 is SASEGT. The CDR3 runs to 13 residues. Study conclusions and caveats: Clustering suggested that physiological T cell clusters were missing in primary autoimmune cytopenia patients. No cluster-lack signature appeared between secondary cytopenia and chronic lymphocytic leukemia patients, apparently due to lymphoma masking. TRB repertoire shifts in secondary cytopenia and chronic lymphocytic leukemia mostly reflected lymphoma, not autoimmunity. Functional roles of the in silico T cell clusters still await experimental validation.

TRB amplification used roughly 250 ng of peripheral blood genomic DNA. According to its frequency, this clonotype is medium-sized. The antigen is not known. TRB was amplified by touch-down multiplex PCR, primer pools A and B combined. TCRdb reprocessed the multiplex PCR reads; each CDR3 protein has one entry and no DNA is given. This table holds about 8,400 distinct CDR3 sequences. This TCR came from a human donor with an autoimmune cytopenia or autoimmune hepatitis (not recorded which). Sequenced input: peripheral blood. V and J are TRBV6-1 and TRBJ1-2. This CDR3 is CASSDARNYGYTF.